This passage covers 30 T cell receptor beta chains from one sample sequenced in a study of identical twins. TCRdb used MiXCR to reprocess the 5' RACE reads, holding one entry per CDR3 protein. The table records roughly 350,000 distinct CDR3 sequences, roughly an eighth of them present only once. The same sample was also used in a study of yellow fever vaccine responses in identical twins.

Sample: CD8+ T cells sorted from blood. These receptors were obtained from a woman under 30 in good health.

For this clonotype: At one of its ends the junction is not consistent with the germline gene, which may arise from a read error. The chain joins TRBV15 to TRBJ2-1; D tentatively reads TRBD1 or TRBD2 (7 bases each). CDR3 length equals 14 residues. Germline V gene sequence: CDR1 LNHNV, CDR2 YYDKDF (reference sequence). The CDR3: CASSRGGGGDEQFF. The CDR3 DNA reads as TGTGCCTCCAGCAGAGGGGGCGGGGGCGATGAGCAGTTCTTC.

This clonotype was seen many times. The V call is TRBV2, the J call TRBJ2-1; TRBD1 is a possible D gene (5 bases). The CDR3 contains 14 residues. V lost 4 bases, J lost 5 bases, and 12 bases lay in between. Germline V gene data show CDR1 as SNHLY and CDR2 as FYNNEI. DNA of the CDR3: TGTGCCAGCAGTGCGGGTCAGGGCAACAATGAGCAGTTCTTC. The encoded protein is CASSAGQGNNEQFF.

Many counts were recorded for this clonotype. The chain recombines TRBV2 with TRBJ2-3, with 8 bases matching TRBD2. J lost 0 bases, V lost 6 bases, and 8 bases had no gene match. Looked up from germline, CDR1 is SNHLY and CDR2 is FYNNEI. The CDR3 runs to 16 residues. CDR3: CASRTSGGYSTDTQYF. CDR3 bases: TGTGCCAGCAGGACGTCGGGGGGGTATAGCACAGATACGCAGTATTTT. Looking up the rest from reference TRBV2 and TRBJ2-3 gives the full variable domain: EPEVTQTPSHQVTQMGQEVILRCVPISNHLYFYWYRQILGQKVEFLVSFYNNEISEKSEIFDDQFSVERPDGSNFTLKIRSTKLEDSAMYFCASRTSGGYSTDTQYFGPGTRLTVL.

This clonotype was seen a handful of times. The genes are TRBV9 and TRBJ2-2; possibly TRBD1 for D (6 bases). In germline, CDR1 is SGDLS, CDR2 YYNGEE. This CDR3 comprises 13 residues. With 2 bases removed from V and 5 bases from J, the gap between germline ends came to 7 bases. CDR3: CASSVRGTGELFF. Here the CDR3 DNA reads TGTGCCAGCAGCGTTAGGGGGACCGGGGAGCTGTTTTTT.

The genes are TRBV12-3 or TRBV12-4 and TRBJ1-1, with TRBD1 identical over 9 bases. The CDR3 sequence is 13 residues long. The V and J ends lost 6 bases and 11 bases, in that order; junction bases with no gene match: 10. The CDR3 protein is CASSIGQGSSAFF. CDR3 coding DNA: TGTGCCAGCAGCATTGGACAGGGGTCCTCTGCTTTCTTT.

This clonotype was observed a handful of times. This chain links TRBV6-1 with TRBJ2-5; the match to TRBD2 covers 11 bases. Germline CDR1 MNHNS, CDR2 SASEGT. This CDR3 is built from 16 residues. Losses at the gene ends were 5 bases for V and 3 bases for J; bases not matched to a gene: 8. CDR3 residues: CASSQLAGASKETQYF. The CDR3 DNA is TGTGCCAGCAGTCAACTAGCGGGAGCCTCCAAAGAGACCCAGTACTTC.

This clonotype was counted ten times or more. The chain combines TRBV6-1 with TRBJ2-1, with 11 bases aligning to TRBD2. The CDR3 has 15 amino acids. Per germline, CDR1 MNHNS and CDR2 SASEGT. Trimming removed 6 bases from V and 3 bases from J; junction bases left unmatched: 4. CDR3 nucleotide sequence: TGTGCCAGCAGCCCTACTAGCGGGGGCTACAATGAGCAGTTCTTC. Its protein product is CASSPTSGGYNEQFF.

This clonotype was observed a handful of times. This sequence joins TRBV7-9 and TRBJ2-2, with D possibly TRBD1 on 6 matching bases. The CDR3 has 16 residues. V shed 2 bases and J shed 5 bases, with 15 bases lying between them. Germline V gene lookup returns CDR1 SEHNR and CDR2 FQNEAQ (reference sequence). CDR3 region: CASSLPPQGGTGELFF. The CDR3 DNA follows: TGTGCCAGCAGCTTACCCCCACAGGGCGGGACCGGGGAGCTGTTTTTT.

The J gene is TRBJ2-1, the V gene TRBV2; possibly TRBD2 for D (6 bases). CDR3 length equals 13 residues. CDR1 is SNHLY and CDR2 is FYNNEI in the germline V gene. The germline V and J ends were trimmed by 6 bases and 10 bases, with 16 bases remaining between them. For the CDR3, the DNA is TGTGCCAGCAGCGACCCCCGGCGGGGCGAGCAGTTCTTC. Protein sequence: CASSDPRRGEQFF.

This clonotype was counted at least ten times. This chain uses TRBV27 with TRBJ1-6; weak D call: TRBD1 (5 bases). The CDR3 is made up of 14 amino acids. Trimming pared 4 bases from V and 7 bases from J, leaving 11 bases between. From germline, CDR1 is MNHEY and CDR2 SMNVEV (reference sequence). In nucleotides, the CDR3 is TGTGCCAGCAGTTGGAATAGGGGAAATTCACCCCTCCACTTT. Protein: CASSWNRGNSPLHF.

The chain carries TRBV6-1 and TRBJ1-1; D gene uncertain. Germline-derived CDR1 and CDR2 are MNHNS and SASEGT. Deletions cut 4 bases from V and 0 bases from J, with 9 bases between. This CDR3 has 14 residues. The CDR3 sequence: CASSVWSLNTEAFF. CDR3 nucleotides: TGTGCCAGCAGTGTTTGGAGTTTGAACACTGAAGCTTTCTTT.

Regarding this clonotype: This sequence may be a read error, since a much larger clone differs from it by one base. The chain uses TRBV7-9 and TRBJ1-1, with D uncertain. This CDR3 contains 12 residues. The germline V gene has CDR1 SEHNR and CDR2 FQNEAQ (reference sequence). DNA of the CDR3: TGTGCCAGCAGCTTAGCGAACGCTGAAGCTTTCTTT. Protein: CASSLANAEAFF.

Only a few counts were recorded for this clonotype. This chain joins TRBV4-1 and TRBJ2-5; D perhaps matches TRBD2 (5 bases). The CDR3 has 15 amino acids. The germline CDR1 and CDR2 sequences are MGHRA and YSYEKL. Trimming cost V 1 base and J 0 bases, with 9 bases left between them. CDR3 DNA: TGCGCCAGCAGCCAAGTCAGAGGGTACCAAGAGACCCAGTACTTC. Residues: CASSQVRGYQETQYF.

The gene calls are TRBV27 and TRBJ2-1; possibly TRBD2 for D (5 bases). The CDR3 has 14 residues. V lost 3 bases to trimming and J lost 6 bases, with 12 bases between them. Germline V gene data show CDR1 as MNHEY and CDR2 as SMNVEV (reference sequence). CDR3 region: CASSFGIEGNEQFF. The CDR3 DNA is TGTGCCAGCAGTTTCGGGATCGAAGGCAATGAGCAGTTCTTC.

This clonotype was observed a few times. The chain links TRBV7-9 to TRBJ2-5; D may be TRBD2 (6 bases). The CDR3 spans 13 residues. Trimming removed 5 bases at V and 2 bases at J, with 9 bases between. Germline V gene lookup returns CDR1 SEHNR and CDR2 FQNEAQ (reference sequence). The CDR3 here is CASSAGLQETQYF. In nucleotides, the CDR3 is TGTGCCAGCAGCGCCGGACTACAAGAGACCCAGTACTTC. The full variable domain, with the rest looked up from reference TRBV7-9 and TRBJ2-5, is DTGVSQNPRHKITKRGQNVTFRCDPISEHNRLYWYRQTLGQGPEFLTYFQNEAQLEKSRLLSDRFSAERPKGSFSTLEIQRTEQGDSAMYLCASSAGLQETQYFGPGTRLLVL.

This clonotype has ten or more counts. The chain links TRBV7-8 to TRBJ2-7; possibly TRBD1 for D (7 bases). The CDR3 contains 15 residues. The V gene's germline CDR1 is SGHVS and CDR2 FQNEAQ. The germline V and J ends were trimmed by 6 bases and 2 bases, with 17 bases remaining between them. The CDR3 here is CASRRQGGVTYEQYV. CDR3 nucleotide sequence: TGTGCCAGCAGGAGACAGGGCGGGGTAACCTACGAGCAGTACGTC.

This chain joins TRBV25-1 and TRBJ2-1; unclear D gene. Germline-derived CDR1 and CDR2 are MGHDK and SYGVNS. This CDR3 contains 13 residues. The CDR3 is CATGESTYNEQFF. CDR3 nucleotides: TGTGCAACCGGAGAAAGTACCTACAATGAGCAGTTCTTC.

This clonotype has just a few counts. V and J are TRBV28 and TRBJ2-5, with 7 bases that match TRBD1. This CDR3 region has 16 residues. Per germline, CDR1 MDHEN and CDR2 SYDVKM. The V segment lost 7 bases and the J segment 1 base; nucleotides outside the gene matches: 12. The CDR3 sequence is CASNPPGTEPQETQYF. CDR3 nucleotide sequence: TGTGCCAGCAACCCTCCCGGGACAGAGCCCCAAGAGACCCAGTACTTC.

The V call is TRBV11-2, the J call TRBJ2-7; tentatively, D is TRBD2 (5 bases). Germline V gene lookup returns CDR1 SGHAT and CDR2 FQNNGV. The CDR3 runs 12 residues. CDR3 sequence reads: CASSLDALEVNV. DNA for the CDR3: TGTGCCAGCAGCTTAGATGCCCTGGAGGTAAACGTC.

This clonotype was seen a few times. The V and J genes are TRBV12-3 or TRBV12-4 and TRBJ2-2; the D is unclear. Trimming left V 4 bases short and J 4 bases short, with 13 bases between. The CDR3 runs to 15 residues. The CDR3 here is CASSYSRWPTGELFF. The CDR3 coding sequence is TGTGCCAGCAGTTACTCCAGGTGGCCCACCGGGGAGCTGTTTTTT.

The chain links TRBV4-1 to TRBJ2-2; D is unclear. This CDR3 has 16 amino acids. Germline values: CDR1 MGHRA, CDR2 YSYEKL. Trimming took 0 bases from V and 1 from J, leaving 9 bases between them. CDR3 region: CASSQDPAENTGELFF. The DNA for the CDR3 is TGCGCCAGCAGCCAAGATCCGGCCGAGAACACCGGGGAGCTGTTTTTT.

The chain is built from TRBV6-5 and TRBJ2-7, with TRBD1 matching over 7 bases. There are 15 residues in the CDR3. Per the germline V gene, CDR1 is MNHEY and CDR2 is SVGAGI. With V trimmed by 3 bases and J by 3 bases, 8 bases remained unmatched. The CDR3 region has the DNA TGTGCCAGCAGTTATACCACCGGGACAGACTACGAGCAGTACTTC. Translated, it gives CASSYTTGTDYEQYF.

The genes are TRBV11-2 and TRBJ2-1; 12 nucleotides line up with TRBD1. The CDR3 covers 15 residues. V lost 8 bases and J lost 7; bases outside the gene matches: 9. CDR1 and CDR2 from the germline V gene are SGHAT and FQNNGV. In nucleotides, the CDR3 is TGTGCCAGCGACCCCGGGACAGGGGGCTGGAATGAGCAGTTCTTC. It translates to CASDPGTGGWNEQFF.

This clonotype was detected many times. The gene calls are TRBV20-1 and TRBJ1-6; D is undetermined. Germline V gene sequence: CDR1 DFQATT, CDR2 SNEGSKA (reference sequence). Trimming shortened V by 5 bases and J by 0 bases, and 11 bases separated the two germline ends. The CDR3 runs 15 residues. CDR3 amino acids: CSAETGSSYNSPLHF. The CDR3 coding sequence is TGCAGTGCTGAGACCGGTAGCTCCTATAATTCACCCCTCCACTTT.

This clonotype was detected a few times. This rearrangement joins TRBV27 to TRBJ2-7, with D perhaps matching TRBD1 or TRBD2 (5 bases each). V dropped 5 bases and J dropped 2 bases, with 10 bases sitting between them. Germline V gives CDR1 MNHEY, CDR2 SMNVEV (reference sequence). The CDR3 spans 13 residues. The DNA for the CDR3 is TGTGCCAGCAGTCCGGGACCTACCTACGAGCAGTACTTC. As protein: CASSPGPTYEQYF.

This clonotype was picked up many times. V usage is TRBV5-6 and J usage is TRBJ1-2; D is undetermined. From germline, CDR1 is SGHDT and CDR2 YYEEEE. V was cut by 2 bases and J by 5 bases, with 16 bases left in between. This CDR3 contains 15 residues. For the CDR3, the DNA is TGTGCCAGCAGCTTCGCAGGCAGCTCGGCATATGGCTACACCTTC. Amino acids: CASSFAGSSAYGYTF. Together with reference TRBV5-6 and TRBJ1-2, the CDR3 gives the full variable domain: DAGVTQSPTHLIKTRGQQVTLRCSPKSGHDTVSWYQQALGQGPQFIFQYYEEEERQRGNFPDRFSGHQFPNYSSELNVNALLLGDSALYLCASSFAGSSAYGYTFGSGTRLTVV.

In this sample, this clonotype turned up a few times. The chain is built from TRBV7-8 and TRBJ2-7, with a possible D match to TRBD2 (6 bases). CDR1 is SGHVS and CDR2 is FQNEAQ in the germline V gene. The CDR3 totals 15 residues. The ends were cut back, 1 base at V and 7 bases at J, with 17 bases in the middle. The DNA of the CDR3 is TGTGCCAGCAGCTTAGAGGTCGGAGGGTTGGAGGAGCAGTACGTC. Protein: CASSLEVGGLEEQYV.

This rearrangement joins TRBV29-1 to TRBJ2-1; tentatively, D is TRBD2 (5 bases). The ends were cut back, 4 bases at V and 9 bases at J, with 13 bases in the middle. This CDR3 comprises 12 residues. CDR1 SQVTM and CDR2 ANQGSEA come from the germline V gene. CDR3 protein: CSVGPAAGEQFF. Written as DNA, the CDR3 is TGCAGCGTTGGTCCGGCCGCGGGTGAGCAGTTCTTC.

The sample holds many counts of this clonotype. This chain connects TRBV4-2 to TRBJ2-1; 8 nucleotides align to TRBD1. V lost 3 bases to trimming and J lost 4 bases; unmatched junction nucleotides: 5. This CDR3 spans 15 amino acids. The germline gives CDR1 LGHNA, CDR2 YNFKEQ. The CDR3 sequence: CASSQTGVDYNEQFF. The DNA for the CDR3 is TGTGCCAGCAGCCAGACAGGGGTAGATTACAATGAGCAGTTCTTC.

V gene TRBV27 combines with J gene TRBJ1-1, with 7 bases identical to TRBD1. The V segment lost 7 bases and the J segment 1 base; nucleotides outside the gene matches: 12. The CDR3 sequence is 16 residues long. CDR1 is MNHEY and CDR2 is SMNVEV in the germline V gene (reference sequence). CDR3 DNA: TGTGCCAGCACCACCGTGGCCGGGACAGAGAACACTGAAGCTTTCTTT. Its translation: CASTTVAGTENTEAFF.